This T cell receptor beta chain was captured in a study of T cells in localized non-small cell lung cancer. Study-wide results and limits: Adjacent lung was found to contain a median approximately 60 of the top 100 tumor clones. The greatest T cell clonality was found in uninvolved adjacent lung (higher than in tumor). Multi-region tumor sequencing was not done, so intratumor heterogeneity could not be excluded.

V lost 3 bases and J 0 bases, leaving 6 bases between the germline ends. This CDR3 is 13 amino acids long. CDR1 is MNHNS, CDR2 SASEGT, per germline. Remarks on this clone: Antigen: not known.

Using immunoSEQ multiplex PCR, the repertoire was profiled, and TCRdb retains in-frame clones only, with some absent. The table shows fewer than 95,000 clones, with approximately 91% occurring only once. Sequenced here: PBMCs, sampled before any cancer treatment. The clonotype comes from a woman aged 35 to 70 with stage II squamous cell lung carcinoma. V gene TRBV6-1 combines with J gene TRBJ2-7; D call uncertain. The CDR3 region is CASSEGSSYEQYF. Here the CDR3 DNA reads TGTGCCAGCAGTGAGGGCAGCTCCTACGAGCAGTACTTC.